This TCR beta chain was observed in a study of T cells in Graves' hyperthyroidism and ophthalmopathy. General study findings and limits: Ophthalmopathy stood apart from stable hyperthyroidism in a 13 V-J model. Among clonotypes expanded in thyroid above 0.001, most were also found in blood.

This clonotype appeared many times. Antigen: not known. This CDR3 is built from 14 residues. J was trimmed by 3 bases and V by 3 bases; bases with no gene match: 5. Germline V CDR1 and CDR2: SNHLY, FYNNEI. What was amplified from RNA transcripts were TCR beta CDR3 regions. Primed by the HTBI set, a first-round RT-PCR was run on the TCR CDR3. A single record per CDR3 protein comes from TCRdb applying MiXCR to the multiplex PCR reads. The data show some 300,000 distinct CDR3 sequences, with roughly 13% seen just once and roughly 7.5% held by the top ten. This clonotype was sampled from a woman aged 30 to 39 with Graves' hyperthyroidism that later progressed to Graves' ophthalmopathy. This chain links TRBV2 with TRBJ2-7; 7 bases are shared with TRBD2. Sequenced input: blood. The CDR3 protein is CASSDTSGDYEQYF. The DNA of the CDR3 is TGTGCCAGCAGTGATACCAGCGGGGACTACGAGCAGTACTTC.